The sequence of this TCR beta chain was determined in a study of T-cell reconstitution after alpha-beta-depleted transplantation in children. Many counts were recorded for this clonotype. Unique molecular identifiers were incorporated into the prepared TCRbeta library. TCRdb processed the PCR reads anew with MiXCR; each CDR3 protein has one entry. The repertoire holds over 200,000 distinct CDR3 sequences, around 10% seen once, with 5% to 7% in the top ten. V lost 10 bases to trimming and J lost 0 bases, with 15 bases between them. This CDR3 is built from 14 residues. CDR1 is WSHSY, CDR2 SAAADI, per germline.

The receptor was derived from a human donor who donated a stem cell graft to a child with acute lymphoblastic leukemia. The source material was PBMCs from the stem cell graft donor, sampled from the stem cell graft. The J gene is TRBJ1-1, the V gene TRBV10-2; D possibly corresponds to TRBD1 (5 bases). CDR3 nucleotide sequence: TGCGCCACCCGAGGGGAATACATGAACACTGAAGCTTTCTTT. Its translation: CATRGEYMNTEAFF.